The 2 T cell receptor beta chains listed next were all sequenced from one sample in a study of breast tumors, draining lymph nodes, adjacent tissues. Each CDR3 protein is one row after TCRdb ran MiXCR on the multiplex PCR reads. The sample yields some 120,000 distinct CDR3 sequences, nearly 20% seen once. Axillary draining lymph nodes of breast cancer patients supplied the node samples. Sequencing input: axillary lymph node tissue. These receptors all come from a female donor with breast cancer. Some clones in this sample may be carry-over from other donors' samples.

This clonotype came up many times. The chain joins TRBV20-1 to TRBJ2-3; 8 bases are a match to TRBD2. The length of the CDR3 is 20 residues. The J segment lost 0 bases and the V segment lost 1 base, leaving 18 bases of the junction unmatched. Germline V lookup: CDR1 DFQATT, CDR2 SNEGSKA (reference sequence). CDR3 bases: TGCAGTGCTAGAGTCCAGCAGTTTAAACTAGCGGTAACTAGCACAGATACGCAGTATTTT. Protein product: CSARVQQFKLAVTSTDTQYF.

This clonotype was seen repeatedly, ten times or more. The chain has TRBV29-1 and TRBJ2-7; D is undetermined. CDR1 and CDR2 (germline): SQVTM, ANQGSEA. The CDR3 spans 13 residues. The V end lost 4 bases, the J end lost 1 base, and 11 bases lay between the germline ends. The CDR3 DNA reads as TGCAGCGTTGTAAGGTTGGAATCCTACGAGCAGTACTTC. Its protein product is CSVVRLESYEQYF.